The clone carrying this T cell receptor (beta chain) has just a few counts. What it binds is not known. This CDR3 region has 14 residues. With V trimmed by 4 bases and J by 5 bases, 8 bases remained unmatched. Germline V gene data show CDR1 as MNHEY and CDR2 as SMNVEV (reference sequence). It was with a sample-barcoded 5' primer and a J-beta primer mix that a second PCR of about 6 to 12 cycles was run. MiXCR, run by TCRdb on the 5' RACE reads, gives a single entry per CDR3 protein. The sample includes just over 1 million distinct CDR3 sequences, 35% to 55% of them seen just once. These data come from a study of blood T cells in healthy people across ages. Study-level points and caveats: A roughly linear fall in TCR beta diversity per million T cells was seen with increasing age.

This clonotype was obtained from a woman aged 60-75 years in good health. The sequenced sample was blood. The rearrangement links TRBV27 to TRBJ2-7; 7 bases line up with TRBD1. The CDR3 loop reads CASSSRDRGDEQYF. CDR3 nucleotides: TGTGCCAGCAGTTCTCGGGACAGAGGGGACGAGCAGTACTTC.